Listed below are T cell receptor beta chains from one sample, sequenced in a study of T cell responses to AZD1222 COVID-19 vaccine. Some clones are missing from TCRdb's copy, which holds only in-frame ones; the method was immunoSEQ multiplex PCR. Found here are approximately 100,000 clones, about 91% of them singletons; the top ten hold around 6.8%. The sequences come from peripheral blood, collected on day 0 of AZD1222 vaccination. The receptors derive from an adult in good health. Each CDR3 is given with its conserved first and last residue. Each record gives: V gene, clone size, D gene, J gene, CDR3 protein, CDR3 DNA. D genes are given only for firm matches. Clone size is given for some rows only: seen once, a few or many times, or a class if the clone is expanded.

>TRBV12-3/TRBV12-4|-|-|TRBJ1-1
CASRQGLTAFF
TGTGCCAGCAGACAGGGATTAACAGCTTTCTTT
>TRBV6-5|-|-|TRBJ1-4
CASRAWANEKLFF
TGTGCCAGCCGGGCGTGGGCTAATGAAAAACTGTTTTTT
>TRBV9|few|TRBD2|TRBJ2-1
CASSTNLLAPSSYNEQFF
TGTGCCAGCAGCACAAACCTACTAGCGCCGAGCTCCTACAATGAGCAGTTCTTC
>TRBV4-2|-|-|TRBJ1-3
CASSLQGSSGNTIYF
TGTGCCAGCAGCCTACAGGGCAGCTCTGGAAACACCATATATTTT
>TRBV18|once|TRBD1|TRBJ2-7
CASFRDRAFYEQYF
TGTGCCAGCTTCCGGGACAGGGCCTTCTACGAGCAGTACTTC
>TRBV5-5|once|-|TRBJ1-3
CASSPTTGTAGNTIYF
TGTGCCAGCAGCCCAACGACCGGGACGGCTGGAAACACCATATATTTT
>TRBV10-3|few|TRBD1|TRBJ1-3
CAISDINTGGNGNTIYF
TGTGCCATCAGTGATATTAACACAGGGGGCAACGGAAACACCATATATTTT
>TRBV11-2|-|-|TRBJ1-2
CASSFRGSYGYTF
TGTGCCAGCAGCTTTAGGGGGAGCTATGGCTACACCTTC
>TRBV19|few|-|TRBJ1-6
CASSTVVGYNSPLHF
TGTGCCAGTAGTACTGTAGTGGGTTATAATTCACCCCTCCACTTT
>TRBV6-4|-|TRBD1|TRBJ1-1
CASSARQGAITEAFF
TGTGCCAGCAGTGCTCGACAGGGGGCGATTACTGAAGCTTTCTTT
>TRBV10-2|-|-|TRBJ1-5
CASRGINSNQPQHF
TGCGCCAGCAGGGGGATAAATAGCAATCAGCCCCAGCATTTT
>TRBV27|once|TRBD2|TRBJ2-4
CASSPHTGTSGTKNIQYF
TGTGCCAGCAGTCCGCACACCGGGACTAGCGGTACCAAAAACATTCAGTACTTC
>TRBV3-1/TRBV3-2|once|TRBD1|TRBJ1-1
CASSWTGYTEAFF
TGTGCCAGCAGTTGGACAGGGTACACTGAAGCTTTCTTT
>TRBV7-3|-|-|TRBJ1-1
CASSLTLGHTEAFF
TGTGCCAGCAGCTTAACCTTAGGGCACACTGAAGCTTTCTTT
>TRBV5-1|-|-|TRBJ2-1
CASSLVQGNEQFF
TGCGCCAGCAGCTTGGTACAGGGTAATGAGCAGTTCTTC